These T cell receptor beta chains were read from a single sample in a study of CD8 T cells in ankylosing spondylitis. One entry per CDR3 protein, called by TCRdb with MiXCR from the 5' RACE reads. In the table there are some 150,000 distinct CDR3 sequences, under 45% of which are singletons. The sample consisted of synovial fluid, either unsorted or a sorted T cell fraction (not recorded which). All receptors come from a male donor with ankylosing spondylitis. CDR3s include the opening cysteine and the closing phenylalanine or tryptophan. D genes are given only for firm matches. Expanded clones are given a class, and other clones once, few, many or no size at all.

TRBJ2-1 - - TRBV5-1 TGCGCCAGCAGCTTGCCACTCTTAGTGCCCAGCTCCTACAATGAGCAGTTCTTC CASSLPLLVPSSYNEQFF
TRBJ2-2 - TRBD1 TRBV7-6 TGTGCCAGCAGCTTGGGACAGGGGGCTGCGAACACCGGGGAGCTGTTTTTT CASSLGQGAANTGELFF
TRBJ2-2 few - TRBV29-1 TGCAGCGTTGAGGACAGTAGGAACACCGGGGAGCTGTTTTTT CSVEDSRNTGELFF
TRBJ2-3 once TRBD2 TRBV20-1 TGCAGTGCTAGTATTTTAGCGGGAGGGCAATATAACCATTTTTATAGCACAGATACGCAGTATTTT CSASILAGGQYNHFYSTDTQYF
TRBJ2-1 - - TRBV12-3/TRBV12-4 TGTGCCAGCAGTTTAGTTGCTAGCACAGATGAGCAGTTCTTC CASSLVASTDEQFF
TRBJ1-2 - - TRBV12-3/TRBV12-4 TGTGCCAGCAGTCCACCAGGAAGGGGGGCGCGGGATGGCTACACCTTC CASSPPGRGARDGYTF
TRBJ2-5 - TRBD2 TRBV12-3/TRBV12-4 TGTGCCAGCAGTTCCCTAGCGGGAGTTGGGGAGACCCAGTACTTC CASSSLAGVGETQYF
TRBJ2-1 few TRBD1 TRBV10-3 TGTGCCATCGGGGACAGGGGCAATGAGCAGTTCTTC CAIGDRGNEQFF
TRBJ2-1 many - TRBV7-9 TGTGCCAGCAGCCCCCGGGCGGAGGGATGGAGTGAGCAGTTCTTC CASSPRAEGWSEQFF
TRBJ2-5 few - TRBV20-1 TGCAGTGCTGGCCAATCTCGGGGGAAGACCCAGTACTTC CSAGQSRGKTQYF
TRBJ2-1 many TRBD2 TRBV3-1 TGTGCCAGCAGCCCGACTAGCGGGAGTTTAGAGGGGCAGTTCTTC CASSPTSGSLEGQFF
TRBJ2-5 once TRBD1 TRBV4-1 TGCGCCAGCAGCCAAGTGAGGTCAGGGGGTGAGACCCAGTACTTC CASSQVRSGGETQYF
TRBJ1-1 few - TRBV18 TGTGCCAGCTCAACTTTAGCACGACGGACTGAAGCTTTCTTT CASSTLARRTEAFF
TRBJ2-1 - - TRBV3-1 TGTGCCAGCAGAGGGAGGGACAACTACAATGAGCAGTTCTTC CASRGRDNYNEQFF
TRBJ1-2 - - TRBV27 TGTGCCAGCAGTTTAAGTCGGCTCGGGGGGGGGGCTGGCTACACCTTC CASSLSRLGGGAGYTF
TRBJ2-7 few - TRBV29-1 TGCAGCGTTGAAGGGAAGGCAGAGGGGAACTACGATACCTACGAGCAGTACTTC CSVEGKAEGNYDTYEQYF
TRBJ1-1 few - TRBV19 TGTGCCAGTAGTATGTGGGACGGGAACACTGAAGCTTTCTTT CASSMWDGNTEAFF
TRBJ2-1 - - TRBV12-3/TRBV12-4 TGTGCCAGCAGTTTGGGGGTCCTTAACATCAATGAGCAGTTCTTC CASSLGVLNINEQFF
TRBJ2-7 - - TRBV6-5 TGTGCCAGCAGTTACTCCCGTAGGGACAACTACGAGCAGTACTTC CASSYSRRDNYEQYF
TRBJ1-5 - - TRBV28 TGTGCCAGCAGTTTTGGCCCTCTCCCGAATAGAAATCAGCCCCAGCATTTT CASSFGPLPNRNQPQHF
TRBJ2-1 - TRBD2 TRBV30 TGTGCCTGGACGGGGCGGGGGGCTTACAATGAGCAGTTCTTC CAWTGRGAYNEQFF
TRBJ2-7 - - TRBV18 TGTGCCAGCTCACGGTTGGTGGGATATGTCTACGAGCAGTACTTC CASSRLVGYVYEQYF
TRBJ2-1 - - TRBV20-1 TGCAGTGCTTTGGACCTCCGCGGACCCTACAATGAGCAGTTCTTC CSALDLRGPYNEQFF
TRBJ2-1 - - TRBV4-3 TGCGCCAGCAGCCAAGAGGACCCCCGGGTAGGTGAGCAGTTCTTC CASSQEDPRVGEQFF
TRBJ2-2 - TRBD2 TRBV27 TGTGCCAGCAGTTTCCAGGTAGCGGGAGAGGGGGAGCTGTTTTTT CASSFQVAGEGELFF
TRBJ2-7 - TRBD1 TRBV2 TGTGCCAGCAGTGAAGCGCTGGACAGGGATTACTCCTACGAGCAGTACTTC CASSEALDRDYSYEQYF
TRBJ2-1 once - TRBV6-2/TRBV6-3 TGTGCCATCAGGGGCGGGCGGTCGACTGAGCAGTTCTTC CAIRGGRSTEQFF
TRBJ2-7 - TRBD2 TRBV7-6 TGTGCCAGCAGCCCTTTTGCGGGAGATAAGTACGAGCAGTACTTC CASSPFAGDKYEQYF
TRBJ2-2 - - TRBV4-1 TGCGCCAGCAGCCAAGATGGGGGTGCGAACACCGGGGAGCTGTTTTTT CASSQDGGANTGELFF
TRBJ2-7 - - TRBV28 TGTGCCAGCAGTTATCCAGGGAAATACGAGCAGTACTTC CASSYPGKYEQYF
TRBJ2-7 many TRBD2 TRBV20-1 TGCAGTGCTACCGGGACTATGAGTGCAATCTACGAGCAGTACTTC CSATGTMSAIYEQYF
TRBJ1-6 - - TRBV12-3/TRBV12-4 TGTGCCAGCAGTTCGCAGACAGACTCACCCCTCCACTTT CASSSQTDSPLHF
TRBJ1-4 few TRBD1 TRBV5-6 TGTGCCAGCAGCGGAGACCCGGGACAGGGATCGAGGGCTGAAAAACTGTTTTTT CASSGDPGQGSRAEKLFF
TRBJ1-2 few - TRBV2 TGTGCCAGCAGTGAGTCGGGGAACTATGGCTACACCTTC CASSESGNYGYTF
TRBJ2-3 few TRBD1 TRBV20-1 TGCAGTGCTAGAGGGGCCTGGGACAGGGGAACAGATACGCAGTATTTT CSARGAWDRGTDTQYF
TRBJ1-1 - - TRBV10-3 TGTGCCATCAGTGGCCCTTCGGATACTGAAGCTTTCTTT CAISGPSDTEAFF
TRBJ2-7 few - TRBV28 TGTGCCAGTAACGACAGCTCCTACGAGCAGTACTTC CASNDSSYEQYF
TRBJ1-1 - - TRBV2 TGTGCCAGCAGAGACCCCCGGGACATGAACACTGAAGCTTTCTTT CASRDPRDMNTEAFF
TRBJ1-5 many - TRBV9 TGTGCCAGCAGCGAGGCGGGCCATCAGCCCCAGCATTTT CASSEAGHQPQHF
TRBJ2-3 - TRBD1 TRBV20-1 TGCAGTGCTGACTGGGTGGACAGGGGGCAAACAGATACGCAGTATTTT CSADWVDRGQTDTQYF
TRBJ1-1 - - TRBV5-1 TGCGCCAGCAGCTTAGACGAGGACCGGAGCACTGAAGCTTTCTTT CASSLDEDRSTEAFF
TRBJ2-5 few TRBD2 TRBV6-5 TGTGCCAGCAGTTACCACCTGAGACTAGCGGGTTTCCAAGAGACCCAGTACTTC CASSYHLRLAGFQETQYF
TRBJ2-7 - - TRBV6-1 TGTGCCAGCAGTCGCGGTCCCCCGACCTACGAGCAGTACTTC CASSRGPPTYEQYF
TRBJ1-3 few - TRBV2 TGTGCCAGCAGTGAAGCGCTTTTCCAGGGCTCTGGAAACACCATATATTTT CASSEALFQGSGNTIYF
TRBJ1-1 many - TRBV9 TGTGCCAGCAGCGCGGGACACACAGGGTTTCCTGAAGCTTTCTTT CASSAGHTGFPEAFF
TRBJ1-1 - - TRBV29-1 TGCAGCGCTGGGACGGCCGAGGTTGAAGCTTTCTTT CSAGTAEVEAFF